The sequence of this T cell receptor beta chain was determined in a study of post-analysis software for immune sequencing data (dated by TCRdb to about 2015). Notes on the research overall: Relapsing-remitting, secondary progressive and progressive-relapsing multiple sclerosis were recorded as disease courses, and subtype annotation was lacking for some patients. A subset of samples was prepared in parallel using single-end sample barcoding, then pooled and co-amplified after Illumina adapter ligation. The patient repertoires were set against about 10 previously published healthy control repertoires from donors whose ages ranged from about 6 to 25 years.

Details on this clonotype: No cognate antigen has been identified for it. The junction and the germline gene differ at one end; a read error may be behind it.

To demonstrate the VDJtools post-analysis software, the study profiled TCR beta repertoires from the peripheral blood of about 13 young patients with multiple sclerosis. The multiple sclerosis patients were children and adolescents between about 6 and 16 years of age. The CDR3 spans 14 residues, from the cysteine through the phenylalanine. CDR3 DNA only is kept here, 42 bases in frame from base 1. Libraries were constructed by PCR. Sequencing took place on an Illumina HiSeq 2500. To reduce PCR and sequencing biases, unique molecular identifiers were incorporated into the TCR beta cDNA libraries. Every 1 to 10 million input T cells yielded roughly 500,000 cDNA molecules, meaning each molecule approximated one T cell. The patient libraries were prepared and sequenced with the same protocol used for the earlier healthy control dataset. Within a given batch, samples were prepared together, multiplexed and sequenced on the same HiSeq lane. Turning to the authors' computational methods: Raw barcoded reads were processed with MIGEC, and single-read molecular identifier groups were discarded before consensus assembly and CDR3 extraction. VDJtools was used for post-analysis of the clonotype tables, and diversity was normalized by down-sampling every dataset to the size of the smallest sample. In repertoire overlap clustering, CDR3 amino acid sequences, but not nucleotide sequences, were matched to correct batch-related cross-sample contamination. In-frame beta chains were kept once TCRdb had trimmed the public reads at Q25 with fastp and called clones with MiXCR. Rows with one shared CDR3 protein collapse into an entry with the most common genes and DNA. TCRdb assigned the V and J calls; the authors' analysis was not used. The sample includes around 190,000 distinct CDR3 sequences, with roughly 30% observed a single time. Approximately 3% of the sample rests with the top ten.

General findings and caveats noted by the study authors: The control group was slightly older than the multiple sclerosis patient group. Patients showed significantly higher frequencies than controls for about 5 TRBV segments, among them TRBV5-6, TRBV5-1 and TRBV20-1. Compared with controls, multiple sclerosis patients had significantly lower normalized Chao1 diversity, a finding suggesting substantial peripheral T-cell clonal expansion. Direct clustering with F measure revealed strong co-clustering of samples prepared in the same batch, which led to a batch-effect correction.

This receptor chain uses TRBV12-3 or TRBV12-4 and TRBJ1-2; no D gene is confidently identified. The sequence came from a girl aged 2-17 years with multiple sclerosis. The sequenced material came from blood. The CDR3 protein is CASSSPVAWGGYTF. The DNA sequence is given as TGCGCCAGCAGCTCTCCAGTAGCATGGGGTGGCTACACCTTC.